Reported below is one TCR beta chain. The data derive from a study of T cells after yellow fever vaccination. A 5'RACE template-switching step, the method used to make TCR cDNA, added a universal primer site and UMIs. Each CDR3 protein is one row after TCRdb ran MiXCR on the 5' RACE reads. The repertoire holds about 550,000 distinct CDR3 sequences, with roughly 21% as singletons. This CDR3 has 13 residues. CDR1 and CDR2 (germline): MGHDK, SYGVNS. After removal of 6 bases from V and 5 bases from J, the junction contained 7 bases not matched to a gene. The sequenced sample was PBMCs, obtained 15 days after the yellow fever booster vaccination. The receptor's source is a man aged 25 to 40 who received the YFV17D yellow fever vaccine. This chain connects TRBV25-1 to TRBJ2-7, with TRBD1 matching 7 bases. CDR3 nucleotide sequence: TGTGCCAGCAGGACGACAGGGTTAAACGAGCAGTACTTC. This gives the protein CASRTTGLNEQYF.